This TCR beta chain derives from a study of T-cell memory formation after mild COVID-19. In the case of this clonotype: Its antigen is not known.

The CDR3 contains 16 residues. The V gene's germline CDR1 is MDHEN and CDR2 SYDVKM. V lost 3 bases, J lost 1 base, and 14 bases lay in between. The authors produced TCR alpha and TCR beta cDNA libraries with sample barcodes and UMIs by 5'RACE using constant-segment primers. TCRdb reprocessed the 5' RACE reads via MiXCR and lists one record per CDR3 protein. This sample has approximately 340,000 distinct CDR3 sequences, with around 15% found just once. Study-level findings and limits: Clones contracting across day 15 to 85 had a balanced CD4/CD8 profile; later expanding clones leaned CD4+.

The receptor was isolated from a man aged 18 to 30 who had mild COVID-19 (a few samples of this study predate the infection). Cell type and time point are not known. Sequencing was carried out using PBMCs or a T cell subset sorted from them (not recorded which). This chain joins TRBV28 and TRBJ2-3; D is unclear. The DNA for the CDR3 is TGTGCCAGCAGTTTCCCTCTCGGTCAGGGCACAGATACGCAGTATTTT. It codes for CASSFPLGQGTDTQYF.